This TCR beta chain was documented in a study of blood T cell repertoires in COVID-19. Overall study: PBMCs, B-cell-depleted T cells, or T cells were the source of the cDNA or gDNA that made up the material.

This CDR3 is 17 amino acids long. CDR1 and CDR2 (germline): SNHLY, FYNNEI. Losses at the gene ends were 6 bases for V and 6 bases for J; bases not matched to a gene: 9. Sequenced by immunoSEQ multiplex PCR; TCRdb stores in-frame clones only, minus some. Altogether 200,000 to 250,000 clones are present, approximately 80% being singletons, with the ten largest covering 6.5% to 9%. The sequenced sample consisted of PBMCs or T cells enriched from blood (not recorded which). The receptor's source is a middle-aged woman with acute COVID-19. V and J are TRBV2 and TRBJ1-6, with 12 bases lining up with TRBD1. In DNA form, the CDR3 reads TGTGCCAGCAGCCCTGGGACAGGGGGCTTGGGTAATTCACCCCTCCACTTT. Amino acids: CASSPGTGGLGNSPLHF.